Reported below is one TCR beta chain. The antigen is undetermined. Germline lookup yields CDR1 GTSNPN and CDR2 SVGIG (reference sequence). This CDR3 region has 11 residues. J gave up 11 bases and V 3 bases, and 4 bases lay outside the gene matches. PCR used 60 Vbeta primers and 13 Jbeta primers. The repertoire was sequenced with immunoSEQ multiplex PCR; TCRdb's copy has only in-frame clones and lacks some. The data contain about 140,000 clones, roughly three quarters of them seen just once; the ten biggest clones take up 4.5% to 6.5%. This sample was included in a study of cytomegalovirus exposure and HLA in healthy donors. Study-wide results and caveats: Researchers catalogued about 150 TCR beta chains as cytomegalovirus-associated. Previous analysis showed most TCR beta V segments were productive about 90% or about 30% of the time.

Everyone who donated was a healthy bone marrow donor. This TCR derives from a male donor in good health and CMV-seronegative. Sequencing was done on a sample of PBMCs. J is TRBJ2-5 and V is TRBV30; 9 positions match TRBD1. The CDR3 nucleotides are TGTGCCTGGAGGGACAGGGGTAGGCAGTACTTC. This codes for CAWRDRGRQYF.